This T cell receptor beta chain emerged from a study of cytomegalovirus exposure and HLA in healthy donors. Germline V gene data show CDR1 as SGHDT and CDR2 as YYEEEE. Germline trimming cut 4 bases from V and 0 bases from J; bases unmatched to any gene: 10. The CDR3 has 17 residues. Vbeta (60) and Jbeta (13) primers were used in the PCR. Libraries were prepared by immunoSEQ multiplex PCR; TCRdb keeps only in-frame clonotypes and omits some of them. In the table there are about 140,000 clones, about 86% of which are singletons. V usage is TRBV5-6 and J usage is TRBJ1-5; 7 bases are shared with TRBD1. The sequence derives from a woman aged 30 to 39 in good health and CMV-seronegative. Sequencing used PBMCs. CDR3: CASSQQGQDDSNQPQHF. The CDR3 DNA reads TGTGCCAGCAGCCAGCAAGGACAGGACGATAGCAATCAGCCCCAGCATTTT.